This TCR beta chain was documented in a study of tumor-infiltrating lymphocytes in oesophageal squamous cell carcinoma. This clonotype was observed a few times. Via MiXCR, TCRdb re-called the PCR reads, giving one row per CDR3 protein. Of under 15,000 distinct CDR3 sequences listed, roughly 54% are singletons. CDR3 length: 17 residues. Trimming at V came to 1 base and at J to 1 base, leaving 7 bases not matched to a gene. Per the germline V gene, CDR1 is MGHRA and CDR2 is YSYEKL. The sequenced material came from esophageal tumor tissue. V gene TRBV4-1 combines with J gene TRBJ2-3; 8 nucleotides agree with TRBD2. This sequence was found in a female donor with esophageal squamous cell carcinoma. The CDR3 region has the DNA TGCGCCAGCAGCCAAGGGGGCCGAGCGGGGGGCACAGATACGCAGTATTTT. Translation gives CASSQGGRAGGTDTQYF.